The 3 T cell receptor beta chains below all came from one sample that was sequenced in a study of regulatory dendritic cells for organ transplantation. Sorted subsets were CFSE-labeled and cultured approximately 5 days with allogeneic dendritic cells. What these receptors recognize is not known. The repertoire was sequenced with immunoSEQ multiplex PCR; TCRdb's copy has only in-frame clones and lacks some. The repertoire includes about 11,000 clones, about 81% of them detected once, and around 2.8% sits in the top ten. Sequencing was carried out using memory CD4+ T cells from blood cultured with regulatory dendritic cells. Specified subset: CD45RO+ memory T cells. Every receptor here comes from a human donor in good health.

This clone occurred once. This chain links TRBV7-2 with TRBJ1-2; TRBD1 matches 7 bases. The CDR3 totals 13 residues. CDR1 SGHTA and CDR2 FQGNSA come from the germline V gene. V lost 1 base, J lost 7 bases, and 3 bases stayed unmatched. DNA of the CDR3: TGTGCCAGCAGCTTAGAAGGGGGCGTTGGCTACACCTTC. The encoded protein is CASSLEGGVGYTF.

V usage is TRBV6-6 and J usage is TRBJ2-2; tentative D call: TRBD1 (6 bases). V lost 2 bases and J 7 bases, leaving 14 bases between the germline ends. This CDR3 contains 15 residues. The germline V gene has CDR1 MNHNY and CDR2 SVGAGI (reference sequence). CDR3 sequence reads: CASSYAQGINGELFF. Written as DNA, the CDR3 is TGTGCCAGCAGTTACGCCCAGGGGATAAACGGGGAGCTGTTTTTT.

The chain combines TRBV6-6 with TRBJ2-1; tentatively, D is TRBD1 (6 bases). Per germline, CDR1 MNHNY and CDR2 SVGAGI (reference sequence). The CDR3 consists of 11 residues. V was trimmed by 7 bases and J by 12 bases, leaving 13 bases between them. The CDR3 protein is CASTGRRGQFF. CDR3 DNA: TGTGCCAGCACAGGGCGCAGGGGGCAGTTCTTC.